This is a list of T cell receptor beta chains from one sample in a study of T cells expressing NK-cell markers. TCRdb re-analyzed the 5' RACE reads; it lists each CDR3 protein once, without DNA. The sample totals about half a million distinct CDR3 sequences. Sequencing was done on a sample of blood T cells: a sorted CD56 or NKG2C T cell subset, CD4+ or CD8+ T cells, or bulk PBMC T cells (not recorded which). The receptors shown here come from a woman in her fifties or sixties in good health. Each CDR3 is given with its conserved first and last residue. Fields, in order: CDR3 protein, V gene, J gene.

CDR3aa: CSGKTGENSPLHF
v_gene: TRBV20-1
j_gene: TRBJ1-6

CDR3aa: CASSLQQGHGETQYF
v_gene: TRBV5-1
j_gene: TRBJ2-5

CDR3aa: CASSYRDSNYGYTF
v_gene: TRBV6-1
j_gene: TRBJ1-2

CDR3aa: CASSFGQWGLADDGELFF
v_gene: TRBV11-2
j_gene: TRBJ2-2

CDR3aa: CAISESGQRGHEQFF
v_gene: TRBV10-3
j_gene: TRBJ2-1

CDR3aa: CASSPAAGTEAFF
v_gene: TRBV18
j_gene: TRBJ1-1

CDR3aa: CASSVQGGSGNTIYF
v_gene: TRBV6-1
j_gene: TRBJ1-3

CDR3aa: CASSPSKAGKSTDTQYF
v_gene: TRBV11-2
j_gene: TRBJ2-3

CDR3aa: CATSRGSGKKVYEQFF
v_gene: TRBV15
j_gene: TRBJ2-1

CDR3aa: CASSLDRSSGKGTEQFF
v_gene: TRBV11-2
j_gene: TRBJ2-1

CDR3aa: CASTGGSISGGVTEAFF
v_gene: TRBV5-1
j_gene: TRBJ1-1

CDR3aa: CASRESTENEQFF
v_gene: TRBV14
j_gene: TRBJ2-1

CDR3aa: CSARVTSGRPQETQYF
v_gene: TRBV20-1
j_gene: TRBJ2-5

CDR3aa: CASSLGTSRRDTQYF
v_gene: TRBV11-2
j_gene: TRBJ2-3

CDR3aa: CAISEWGARNEQFF
v_gene: TRBV10-3
j_gene: TRBJ2-1

CDR3aa: CASRTIGNSEAFF
v_gene: TRBV12-3/TRBV12-4
j_gene: TRBJ1-1

CDR3aa: CSASFPNSSGGNTIYF
v_gene: TRBV20-1
j_gene: TRBJ1-3

CDR3aa: CASSQDASGTGGRYGYTF
v_gene: TRBV14
j_gene: TRBJ1-2

CDR3aa: CASSYLIHGGATYNEQFF
v_gene: TRBV6-5
j_gene: TRBJ2-1

CDR3aa: CSARALRGEQFF
v_gene: TRBV20-1
j_gene: TRBJ2-1

CDR3aa: CASTQYEHGELFF
v_gene: TRBV9
j_gene: TRBJ2-2

CDR3aa: CASSSERDAQYF
v_gene: TRBV9
j_gene: TRBJ2-7

CDR3aa: CASSPGTPVSEQYF
v_gene: TRBV11-2
j_gene: TRBJ2-7

CDR3aa: CASSHLQGAGNTIYF
v_gene: TRBV7-9
j_gene: TRBJ1-3

CDR3aa: CATSDPTGGVLTQYF
v_gene: TRBV24-1
j_gene: TRBJ2-5

CDR3aa: CSVGGTTGPGEQYF
v_gene: TRBV29-1
j_gene: TRBJ2-7

CDR3aa: CATSPGLAGLNEQFF
v_gene: TRBV15
j_gene: TRBJ2-1

CDR3aa: CASRHWGALNTEAFF
v_gene: TRBV3-1
j_gene: TRBJ1-1

CDR3aa: CASKGGNNNEQFF
v_gene: TRBV19
j_gene: TRBJ2-1

CDR3aa: CASTKAGQAGQPQHF
v_gene: TRBV6-1
j_gene: TRBJ1-5

CDR3aa: CASSVGSIETQYF
v_gene: TRBV2
j_gene: TRBJ2-5

CDR3aa: CASSVGLAGGPYEQYF
v_gene: TRBV9
j_gene: TRBJ2-7

CDR3aa: CASSLVLAGGAYNEQFF
v_gene: TRBV7-9
j_gene: TRBJ2-1

CDR3aa: CAISEAPRGTDTQYF
v_gene: TRBV10-3
j_gene: TRBJ2-3

CDR3aa: CASSLGGQVRFF
v_gene: TRBV11-1
j_gene: TRBJ2-1

CDR3aa: CASSQEIAAVDEQFF
v_gene: TRBV3-1
j_gene: TRBJ2-1

CDR3aa: CASSVPQINEQFF
v_gene: TRBV12-3/TRBV12-4
j_gene: TRBJ2-1

CDR3aa: CAINIGMNTEAFF
v_gene: TRBV10-3
j_gene: TRBJ1-1

CDR3aa: CASSPRTGTANTEAFF
v_gene: TRBV6-5
j_gene: TRBJ1-1

CDR3aa: CASSQGLAGVLAKNIQYF
v_gene: TRBV4-1
j_gene: TRBJ2-4

CDR3aa: CSAEGLGEKLFF
v_gene: TRBV29-1
j_gene: TRBJ1-4

CDR3aa: CASSFWQRTGELFF
v_gene: TRBV12-3/TRBV12-4
j_gene: TRBJ2-2

CDR3aa: CASSLAKTGYEQYF
v_gene: TRBV5-1
j_gene: TRBJ2-7

CDR3aa: CASSPDGTGQELFF
v_gene: TRBV11-3
j_gene: TRBJ2-2

CDR3aa: CASSLGPRDTQYF
v_gene: TRBV11-3
j_gene: TRBJ2-3

CDR3aa: CASSLKAGRQETQYF
v_gene: TRBV12-3/TRBV12-4
j_gene: TRBJ2-5

CDR3aa: CASRRVRDRVTDTQYF
v_gene: TRBV2
j_gene: TRBJ2-3

CDR3aa: CASGADTEAFF
v_gene: TRBV5-1
j_gene: TRBJ1-1

CDR3aa: CASSQDSGKASNYGYTF
v_gene: TRBV3-1
j_gene: TRBJ1-2

CDR3aa: CASRGKTGQETQYF
v_gene: TRBV5-1
j_gene: TRBJ2-5

CDR3aa: CSAPRGGLAKNIQYF
v_gene: TRBV20-1
j_gene: TRBJ2-4

CDR3aa: CASRGDILSYEQYF
v_gene: TRBV2
j_gene: TRBJ2-7

CDR3aa: CASSKGQGTTYEQYF
v_gene: TRBV21-1
j_gene: TRBJ2-7

CDR3aa: CSAQRQRSTEAFF
v_gene: TRBV20-1
j_gene: TRBJ1-1